The 21 T cell receptor beta chains below all came from one sample that was sequenced in a study of blood T cell repertoires in COVID-19. TCRdb keeps only in-frame clones here, not all; method: immunoSEQ multiplex PCR. The sample shows hundreds of thousands of clones, roughly 90% of them seen only once. The sequenced sample was peripheral blood. Source of these receptors: a woman younger than 45 with acute or convalescent COVID-19.

V is TRBV24-1 and J is TRBJ1-2, with 7 bases that match TRBD1. Germline values: CDR1 KGHDR, CDR2 SFDVKD. The V and J ends lost 8 bases and 3 bases, in that order; junction bases with no gene match: 8. The CDR3 contains 14 residues. This chain's CDR3 is CATKAGGMDYGYTF. In DNA form, the CDR3 reads TGTGCCACCAAGGCAGGGGGGATGGACTATGGCTACACCTTC.

V is TRBV28 and J is TRBJ1-2; D gene ambiguous. This CDR3 region has 14 residues. V was shortened by 9 bases and J by 4 bases, with 18 bases between the two germline ends. Per germline, CDR1 MDHEN and CDR2 SYDVKM. CDR3 sequence: CASSVGLSIYGYTF. CDR3 DNA: TGTGCCAGTAGCGTAGGGTTGTCTATCTATGGCTACACCTTC.

The V gene is TRBV14, the J gene TRBJ2-7; D is perhaps TRBD2 (5 bases). The CDR3 is 14 amino acids. V gave up 0 bases and J gave up 6 bases, with 12 bases separating them. CDR1 and CDR2 (germline): SGHDN, FVKESK. The CDR3, as DNA: TGTGCCAGCAGCCAAGATTATGGCGGGCGCGAGCAGTACTTC. Its protein product is CASSQDYGGREQYF.

The chain combines TRBV27 with TRBJ2-5; a weak D match, TRBD1 (5 bases). The V end lost 3 bases, the J end lost 7 bases, and 9 bases lay between the germline ends. The CDR3 totals 12 residues. Germline V gives CDR1 MNHEY, CDR2 SMNVEV (reference sequence). CDR3 loop: CASSFFRGTQYF. The CDR3 bases are TGTGCCAGCAGTTTTTTTAGGGGGACCCAGTACTTC.

This chain connects TRBV6-5 to TRBJ2-7, with 8 nucleotides matching TRBD2. CDR1 is MNHEY and CDR2 is SVGAGI in the germline V gene. The junction had 8 bases not matched to a gene; V was cut back by 6 bases and J by 4 bases. CDR3 size: 14 residues. CDR3 nucleotides: TGTGCCAGCAGATCTCTAGGGACTAGATACGAGCAGTACTTC. Protein sequence: CASRSLGTRYEQYF.

This clone showed up just once. The V and J genes are TRBV7-2 and TRBJ2-7; TRBD2 agrees at 11 bases. This CDR3 contains 16 residues. Germline CDR1 and CDR2: SGHTA and FQGNSA. V shed 7 bases and J 3 bases; nucleotides not matched to a gene: 11. CDR3 nucleotides: TGTGCCAGCAACCCGCGGGGACTAGCGGAGGTCTACGAGCAGTACTTC. It encodes CASNPRGLAEVYEQYF.

The rearrangement uses TRBV7-8 and TRBJ2-5, with 7 bases that match TRBD2. The junction had 6 bases not matched to a gene; V was cut back by 0 bases and J by 5 bases. Germline loops: CDR1 SGHVS, CDR2 FQNEAQ. The CDR3 spans 15 residues. In nucleotides, the CDR3 is TGTGCCAGCAGCTTAGCGCTAGGACTAGGGGAGACCCAGTACTTC. The encoded protein is CASSLALGLGETQYF. Full variable domain (missing parts from reference TRBV7-8 and TRBJ2-5): GAGVSQSPRYKVAKRGQDVALRCDPISGHVSLFWYQQALGQGPEFLTYFQNEAQLDKSGLPSDRFFAERPEGSVSTLKIQRTQQEDSAVYLCASSLALGLGETQYFGPGTRLLVL.

The V gene is TRBV27, the J gene TRBJ2-7; possible D gene TRBD2, 7 bases. This CDR3 contains 14 residues. Germline V gene data show CDR1 as MNHEY and CDR2 as SMNVEV (reference sequence). V lost 2 bases, J lost 5 bases, and 13 bases lay in between. The CDR3 protein is CASSLRGRGDEQYF. The CDR3 DNA reads as TGTGCCAGCAGTTTACGAGGGAGGGGGGACGAGCAGTACTTC.

The J gene is TRBJ2-1, the V gene TRBV6-2 or TRBV6-3; 10 bases match TRBD2. V shed 5 bases, J shed 6 bases, and the junction held 7 bases outside the gene matches. CDR3 length equals 15 residues. CDR1 and CDR2 from the germline V gene are MNHEY and SVGEGT. The CDR3 bases are TGTGCCAGCAGTACCCCCCTAGCGGGAGTCAATGAGCAGTTCTTC. Translating gives CASSTPLAGVNEQFF.

The chain joins TRBV9 to TRBJ2-7; 7 bases agree with TRBD2. The CDR3 runs 15 residues. Germline loops: CDR1 SGDLS, CDR2 YYNGEE. The V gene end was trimmed by 0 bases and the J gene end by 2 bases; junction bases not matched to a gene: 5. Here the CDR3 DNA reads TGTGCCAGCAGCGTAGGTCCAGCGGGAACCTACGAGCAGTACTTC. It is translated as CASSVGPAGTYEQYF.

The rearrangement links TRBV6-5 to TRBJ1-4; D remains unclear. The CDR3 extends over 15 amino acids. The V and J ends lost 0 bases and 1 base respectively, with 6 bases between them. Germline V CDR1 and CDR2: MNHEY, SVGAGI. The CDR3 region has the DNA TGTGCCAGCAGTTACTCTCTCGTAACTAATGAAAAACTGTTTTTT. Its protein is CASSYSLVTNEKLFF.

The genes are TRBV29-1 and TRBJ1-1; D is uncertain. Germline V gene sequence: CDR1 SQVTM, CDR2 ANQGSEA. The CDR3 extends over 14 amino acids. Trimming stripped 7 bases from V and 1 base from J, with 16 bases between. The chain's CDR3 is CSAQESTGNTEAFF. CDR3 in DNA: TGCAGCGCCCAGGAATCCACCGGGAACACTGAAGCTTTCTTT.

The genes are TRBV13 and TRBJ1-2; a weak D match, TRBD1 (6 bases). The CDR3 consists of 14 residues. The germline V gene encodes CDR1 PRHDT and CDR2 FYEKMQ (reference sequence). Trimming left V 6 bases short and J 7 bases short, with 18 bases between. The DNA of the CDR3 is TGTGCCAGCAGTTCGACAGGAAACCGGGGTGGCTACACCTTC. It specifies CASSSTGNRGGYTF. The entire variable domain, with the rest obtained from reference TRBV13 and TRBJ1-2, is as follows: AAGVIQSPRHLIKEKRETATLKCYPIPRHDTVYWYQQGPGQDPQFLISFYEKMQSDKGSIPDRFSAQQFSDYHSELNMSSLELGDSALYFCASSSTGNRGGYTFGSGTRLTVV.

The chain is built from TRBV13 and TRBJ2-1, with D perhaps TRBD2 (5 bases). The length of the CDR3 is 12 residues. With 5 bases removed from V and 4 bases from J, the gap between germline ends came to 6 bases. Germline V gene lookup returns CDR1 PRHDT and CDR2 FYEKMQ (reference sequence). The CDR3 DNA follows: TGTGCCAGCAGCCCGGGATACAATGAGCAGTTCTTC. It codes for CASSPGYNEQFF.

The chain carries TRBV7-9 and TRBJ2-2; 7 bases map to TRBD1. The germline gives CDR1 SEHNR, CDR2 FQNEAQ (reference sequence). The CDR3 totals 15 residues. The V segment lost 5 bases and the J segment 3 bases; nucleotides outside the gene matches: 6. The CDR3 sequence is CASSRGTEYTGELFF. The CDR3 DNA reads as TGTGCCAGCAGCCGAGGGACAGAGTACACCGGGGAGCTGTTTTTT. Drawing the rest from reference TRBV7-9 and TRBJ2-2, the complete variable domain is DTGVSQNPRHKITKRGQNVTFRCDPISEHNRLYWYRQTLGQGPEFLTYFQNEAQLEKSRLLSDRFSAERPKGSFSTLEIQRTEQGDSAMYLCASSRGTEYTGELFFGEGSRLTVL.

The chain carries TRBV7-8 and TRBJ2-7; TRBD2 matches at 9 bases. Germline V CDR1 and CDR2: SGHVS, FQNEAQ. The V and J ends lost 6 bases and 9 bases, in that order; junction bases with no gene match: 18. This CDR3 region has 16 residues. The CDR3 bases are TGTGCCAGCAGGCCATTAGCGGGAGTCTCGGTTTCGCGGCAGTACTTC. Encoded protein: CASRPLAGVSVSRQYF.

This chain connects TRBV19 to TRBJ1-1; the match to TRBD1 covers 7 bases. CDR3 size: 15 residues. The junction had 11 bases not matched to a gene; V was cut back by 4 bases and J by 6 bases. Germline values: CDR1 LNHDA, CDR2 SQIVND (reference sequence). CDR3 protein: CASSRSGGSGPEAFF. DNA of the CDR3: TGTGCCAGTAGTAGATCAGGGGGGTCTGGTCCTGAAGCTTTCTTT.

The chain employs TRBV19 and TRBJ2-1; TRBD2 is a possible D gene (5 bases). Trimming removed 8 bases from V and 9 bases from J, with 17 bases in between. The CDR3 spans 13 residues. Germline CDR1 LNHDA, CDR2 SQIVND (reference sequence). In nucleotides, the CDR3 is TGTGCCAGTGTCCCTGCGGGCGGTAGTGAGCAGTTCTTC. It codes for CASVPAGGSEQFF.

The chain couples TRBV18 to TRBJ2-1, with TRBD2 matching over 8 bases. The ends lost 6 bases at V and 1 base at J; junction bases unmatched: 8. The CDR3 has 16 amino acids. Germline CDR1 and CDR2: KGHSH and LQKENI. CDR3 DNA: TGTGCCAGCTCTCAGGGAGCGGGAGCATCCTACAATGAGCAGTTCTTC. Its translation is CASSQGAGASYNEQFF.

The chain has TRBV3-1 (or the pseudogene TRBV3-2) and TRBJ2-2, with 14 bases lining up with TRBD2. Germline CDR1 LGHDT, CDR2 YNNKEL (reference sequence). This CDR3 has 16 residues. Trimming cost V 6 bases and J 5 bases; bases outside gene matches: 5. In DNA form, the CDR3 reads TGTGCCAGCAGACACGGGACTAGCGGGAGAACCGGGGAGCTGTTTTTT. This translates into CASRHGTSGRTGELFF.

The gene calls are TRBV4-1 and TRBJ1-2; 7 bases align to TRBD1. Looked up from germline, CDR1 is MGHRA and CDR2 is YSYEKL. This CDR3 has 14 residues. V lost 3 bases, J lost 6 bases, and 7 bases stayed unmatched. CDR3 DNA sequence: TGCGCCAGCAGCCAGTCCGGGACAGATGATGGCTACACCTTC. Amino acids: CASSQSGTDDGYTF.